Below are 17 T cell receptor beta chains sequenced from a single sample in a study of blood T cell repertoires in COVID-19. This table comes from immunoSEQ multiplex PCR, and its TCRdb copy is limited to in-frame clones, with some not included. The table shows some 370,000 clones, with 90% occurring only once. The specimen was peripheral blood. These receptor sequences come from a man aged 18 to 29 with active or convalescent COVID-19.

V gene TRBV6-5 combines with J gene TRBJ2-1; TRBD2 aligns across 9 bases. Germline lookup yields CDR1 MNHEY and CDR2 SVGAGI. This CDR3 has 15 residues. The V and J ends lost 5 bases and 5 bases, in that order; junction bases with no gene match: 7. The CDR3 DNA sequence: TGTGCCAGCAGTCTTCTAGCGGGAATTAACAATGAGCAGTTCTTC. Its translation: CASSLLAGINNEQFF.

The chain couples TRBV7-2 to TRBJ2-7, with unresolved D. Per germline, CDR1 SGHTA and CDR2 FQGNSA. This CDR3 spans 14 amino acids. Trimming cost V 3 bases and J 2 bases, with 11 bases left between them. The CDR3 here is CASSFTEPPYEQYF. The DNA for the CDR3 is TGTGCCAGCAGCTTTACAGAACCTCCCTACGAGCAGTACTTC.

The J gene is TRBJ2-5, the V gene TRBV21-1; the table's D call, TRBD2, has no DNA check behind it. TRBV21-1 is described as a pseudogene. The CDR3 covers 20 residues. CDR3 nucleotides: TGTGCCAGCAGCACGGGACTAGCGGGACCAAAGGGGGTGCGCCAAGAGACCCAGTACTTC. As protein: CASSTGLAGPKGVRQETQYF.

V is TRBV6-6 and J is TRBJ2-7; tentative D call: TRBD1 (5 bases). V was pared by 6 bases and J by 2 bases, with 14 bases between. Germline V lookup: CDR1 MNHNY, CDR2 SVGAGI (reference sequence). There are 14 residues in the CDR3. The DNA for the CDR3 is TGTGCCAGCAGGTATCTGGCAGGGACCTACGAGCAGTACTTC. Encoded protein: CASRYLAGTYEQYF.

V usage is TRBV7-2 and J usage is TRBJ1-6; the match to TRBD1 covers 8 bases. The CDR3 covers 16 residues. V trimming: 4 bases; J trimming: 7 bases; junction bases outside the gene matches: 9. The germline CDR1 and CDR2 sequences are SGHTA and FQGNSA. The CDR3 loop reads CASSSLVGTGNSPLHF. In nucleotides, the CDR3 is TGTGCCAGCAGCTCCCTAGTAGGGACAGGAAATTCACCCCTCCACTTT.

This clone was counted once. This chain uses TRBV7-9 with TRBJ1-3; maybe TRBD1 (5 bases). Germline V CDR1 and CDR2: SEHNR, FQNEAQ (reference sequence). CDR3 length: 13 residues. The CDR3 reads CASRRGSGNTIYF. The CDR3 DNA reads TGTGCAAGCCGTCGGGGGTCTGGAAACACCATATATTTT.

The chain employs TRBV5-1 and TRBJ1-2, with 11 bases identical to TRBD1. This CDR3 spans 14 amino acids. Looked up from germline, CDR1 is SGHRS and CDR2 is YFSETQ. Germline trimming cut 4 bases from V and 4 bases from J; bases unmatched to any gene: 3. This CDR3 reads CASSAGQGGYGYTF. In DNA form, the CDR3 reads TGCGCCAGCAGCGCGGGACAGGGGGGCTATGGCTACACCTTC.

This rearrangement joins TRBV9 to TRBJ2-7; TRBD1 aligns across 9 bases. Germline V gives CDR1 SGDLS, CDR2 YYNGEE. This CDR3 contains 15 residues. J lost 1 base, V lost 0 bases, and 2 bases had no gene match. The CDR3 region is CASSVEGTGSYEQYF. DNA for the CDR3: TGTGCCAGCAGCGTAGAGGGGACAGGGTCCTACGAGCAGTACTTC.

The chain employs TRBV12-5 and TRBJ2-1; TRBD2 matches 11 bases. The CDR3 has 16 residues. Germline lookup yields CDR1 LGHNT and CDR2 FRNRAP. V trimming: 6 bases; J trimming: 0 bases; junction bases outside the gene matches: 4. The CDR3 DNA follows: TGTGCTAGTGGAACCGGGACTAGCGGCTCCTACAATGAGCAGTTCTTC. Its protein is CASGTGTSGSYNEQFF.

The chain carries TRBV2 and TRBJ1-5, with a weak D call TRBD1 (6 bases). V lost 4 bases and J lost 5, with 6 bases in between. Germline loops: CDR1 SNHLY, CDR2 FYNNEI. The CDR3 loop spans 12 amino acids. The CDR3, as DNA: TGTGCCAGCAGTGCAGGGGATCAGCCCCAGCATTTT. The encoded protein is CASSAGDQPQHF.

V and J are TRBV7-2 and TRBJ1-1; 10 bases are a match to TRBD1. Germline values: CDR1 SGHTA, CDR2 FQGNSA. Trimming at V came to 5 bases and at J to 8 bases, leaving 11 bases not matched to a gene. CDR3 size: 15 residues. CDR3 nucleotide sequence: TGTGCCAGCAGCCCCCGACAGGGGGCTATGACGGAAGCTTTCTTT. Translated, it gives CASSPRQGAMTEAFF.

The rearrangement links TRBV2 to TRBJ2-1, with TRBD2 matching over 10 bases. Germline V gives CDR1 SNHLY, CDR2 FYNNEI. V was clipped by 11 bases and J by 0 bases; unmatched bases: 1. This CDR3 comprises 13 residues. The CDR3 sequence is CAASGSSYNEQFF. CDR3 DNA: TGTGCCGCTAGCGGGAGCTCCTACAATGAGCAGTTCTTC.

V gene TRBV4-3 combines with J gene TRBJ2-1, with 9 bases fitting TRBD1. There are 17 residues in the CDR3. Trimming cost V 2 bases and J 2 bases; bases outside gene matches: 7. CDR1 is LGHNA and CDR2 is YSLEER in the germline V gene. For the CDR3, the DNA is TGCGCCAGCAGCCAACCCCCTTGGACAGGGGCCTACAATGAGCAGTTCTTC. It yields the protein CASSQPPWTGAYNEQFF.

The chain employs TRBV6-6 and TRBJ1-3; TRBD1 is a possible D gene (5 bases). This CDR3 comprises 16 residues. Per the germline V gene, CDR1 is MNHNY and CDR2 is SVGAGI (reference sequence). With 5 bases removed from V and 0 bases from J, the gap between germline ends came to 14 bases. CDR3 protein: CASSKIQGHSGNTIYF. The DNA of the CDR3 is TGTGCCAGCAGTAAAATTCAGGGCCACTCTGGAAACACCATATATTTT.

In regard to this clone: Germline is not matched at one junction end, which may reflect a read error. This chain links TRBV5-1 with TRBJ1-2; D perhaps matches TRBD1 (5 bases). CDR1 and CDR2 from the germline V gene are SGHRS and YFSETQ. The CDR3 loop spans 16 amino acids. The CDR3 bases are TGCGCCAGCAGCTTAGACCACACGACAGCGAACTCTGGCTACACCTTC. As protein: CASSLDHTTANSGYTF.

In this sample, this clone turned up once. The rearrangement links TRBV5-5 to TRBJ1-2; no clear D. Looked up from germline, CDR1 is SGHKS and CDR2 is YYEKEE (reference sequence). The CDR3 length is 14 residues. V shed 4 bases and J shed 4 bases, with 14 bases lying between them. The CDR3 bases are TGTGCCAGCAGCGTTGGGAGGGCGGCCTATGGCTACACCTTC. This translates into CASSVGRAAYGYTF.

Details on this clone: Distinct nucleotide sequences in the sample also encode this CDR3. This rearrangement joins TRBV18 to TRBJ1-5; TRBD1 might be the D (5 bases). With 2 bases removed from V and 4 bases from J, the gap between germline ends came to 9 bases. The CDR3 sequence is 14 residues long. Germline CDR1 is KGHSH and CDR2 is LQKENI. CDR3 residues: CASSPGGVNQPQHF. CDR3 DNA: TGTGCCAGCTCACCAGGGGGGGTAAATCAGCCCCAGCATTTT.